One and the same sample provided the 24 T cell receptor beta chains below, sequenced in a study of beta chain features in type 1 diabetes. Expressed TCRB transcripts were sequenced because the isolated RNA had all been reverse transcribed beforehand. The repertoire was sequenced with immunoSEQ multiplex PCR; TCRdb's copy has only in-frame clones and lacks some. The data contain over 700,000 clones, 15% to 20% of them singletons. Sequenced sample: naive CD4+ T cells from blood. These receptors were collected from a woman aged 18-29 years in good health.

The chain links TRBV7-9 to TRBJ2-5, with D possibly being TRBD2 (6 bases). The CDR3 runs 15 residues. Germline V gene sequence: CDR1 SEHNR, CDR2 FQNEAQ (reference sequence). The V end was cut by 0 bases, the J end by 3 bases, with 11 bases between. The CDR3 is CASSLALAGKETQYF. DNA of the CDR3: TGTGCCAGCAGCTTAGCCCTGGCGGGAAAAGAGACCCAGTACTTC.

This clone showed up just a few times. V gene TRBV4-3 combines with J gene TRBJ2-5, with 10 nucleotides matching TRBD2. V lost 0 bases, J lost 4 bases, and 11 bases stayed unmatched. The CDR3 is made up of 18 amino acids. Germline V CDR1 and CDR2: LGHNA, YSLEER. As DNA, the CDR3 is TGCGCCAGCAGCCAAGATTTGGCTAGCGGGAGTATAAGAGAGACCCAGTACTTC. Translated, it gives CASSQDLASGSIRETQYF.

The rearrangement joins TRBV7-9 to TRBJ2-5; 8 bases match TRBD1. The J call may be wrong; the DNA end is better matched by TRBJ2-7. Looked up from germline, CDR1 is SEHNR and CDR2 is FQNEAQ (reference sequence). This CDR3 has 14 residues. CDR3 nucleotides: TGTGCCAGCAGCAATCGGACAGGGCGGTACGAGCAGTACTTC. Protein product: CASSNRTGRYEQYF.

The chain is built from TRBV18 and TRBJ2-5; weak D call: TRBD2 (5 bases). V was shortened by 5 bases and J by 5 bases, with 12 bases between the two germline ends. Germline V gives CDR1 KGHSH, CDR2 LQKENI. The CDR3 is made up of 13 amino acids. The CDR3 DNA sequence: TGTGCCAGCTCAGCCGGGGTTTTGGAGACCCAGTACTTC. Translated: CASSAGVLETQYF. Full variable domain (outside the CDR3, taken from reference TRBV18 and TRBJ2-5): NAGVMQNPRHLVRRRGQEARLRCSPMKGHSHVYWYRQLPEEGLKFMVYLQKENIIDESGMPKERFSAEFPKEGPSILRIQQVVRGDSAAYFCASSAGVLETQYFGPGTRLLVL.

This clone was picked up a small number of times. The chain carries TRBV4-3 and TRBJ1-5; 7 bases are shared with TRBD1. J lost 4 bases, V lost 1 base, and 7 bases had no gene match. There are 16 residues in the CDR3. CDR1 LGHNA and CDR2 YSLEER come from the germline V gene. This CDR3 is CASSQGDRASNQPQHF. CDR3 sequence (DNA): TGCGCCAGCAGCCAAGGCGACAGGGCCTCTAATCAGCCCCAGCATTTT.

The J gene is TRBJ2-7, the V gene TRBV18; D remains unclear. Germline V gene sequence: CDR1 KGHSH, CDR2 LQKENI. CDR3 length: 12 residues. The germline V and J ends were trimmed by 6 bases and 3 bases, with 9 bases remaining between them. The CDR3 DNA reads TGTGCCAGCTCCCCCGTTAACTACGAGCAGTACTTC. Encoded protein: CASSPVNYEQYF. The full variable domain, in which reference TRBV18 and TRBJ2-7 provide the parts outside the CDR3, is NAGVMQNPRHLVRRRGQEARLRCSPMKGHSHVYWYRQLPEEGLKFMVYLQKENIIDESGMPKERFSAEFPKEGPSILRIQQVVRGDSAAYFCASSPVNYEQYFGPGTRLTVT.

The rearrangement uses TRBV19 and TRBJ2-2, with 10 bases fitting TRBD1. CDR3 size: 15 residues. Germline V gene sequence: CDR1 LNHDA, CDR2 SQIVND (reference sequence). The V gene end was trimmed by 3 bases and the J gene end by 6 bases; junction bases not matched to a gene: 4. The CDR3 DNA follows: TGTGCCAGTAGTATTCGGACAGGGGGTTCCGGGGAGCTGTTTTTT. Its protein product is CASSIRTGGSGELFF.

The chain couples TRBV19 to TRBJ2-1, with TRBD2 matching over 15 bases. The CDR3 is 17 residues long. Germline V gene sequence: CDR1 LNHDA, CDR2 SQIVND (reference sequence). Losses at the gene ends were 5 bases for V and 0 bases for J; bases not matched to a gene: 2. The CDR3 sequence: CASSPGLAGGSYNEQFF. The DNA of the CDR3 is TGTGCCAGTAGTCCGGGACTAGCGGGAGGCTCCTACAATGAGCAGTTCTTC. The whole variable domain, filled in from reference TRBV19 and TRBJ2-1, reads DGGITQSPKYLFRKEGQNVTLSCEQNLNHDAMYWYRQDPGQGLRLIYYSQIVNDFQKGDIAEGYSVSREKKESFPLTVTSAQKNPTAFYLCASSPGLAGGSYNEQFFGPGTRLTVL.

This clone was found a few times. V usage is TRBV13 and J usage is TRBJ2-3; the match to TRBD2 covers 12 bases. Germline CDR1 reads PRHDT; CDR2 reads FYEKMQ (reference sequence). J lost 2 bases, V lost 5 bases, and 5 bases had no gene match. The CDR3 is 16 amino acids. CDR3 in amino acids: CASSPLAGGFTDTQYF. In DNA, the CDR3 is TGTGCCAGCAGCCCTCTAGCGGGAGGGTTCACAGATACGCAGTATTTT.

V usage is TRBV7-6 and J usage is TRBJ2-7, with 14 bases lining up with TRBD2. Trimming cost V 5 bases and J 3 bases; bases outside gene matches: 6. Germline V gene lookup returns CDR1 SGHVS and CDR2 FNYEAQ. This CDR3 spans 16 amino acids. The CDR3 reads CASSPGLAGVGYEQYF. The CDR3 nucleotides are TGTGCCAGCAGCCCGGGACTAGCGGGAGTCGGCTACGAGCAGTACTTC.

The chain uses TRBV20-1 and TRBJ1-2; 8 bases agree with TRBD1. The ends lost 7 bases at V and 6 bases at J; junction bases unmatched: 4. CDR3 size: 11 residues. Per the germline V gene, CDR1 is DFQATT and CDR2 is SNEGSKA (reference sequence). CDR3 DNA: TGCAGTGTATCAGGGGGCCATGGCTACACCTTC. Translating it yields CSVSGGHGYTF.

This clone turned up a few times. The DNA for the CDR3 is TGTGCCAGCAGCGCCTTACAGGCCTCCCGGCTCTCTGGGGCCAACGTCCTGACTTTC. This translates into CASSALQASRLSGANVLTF. The V gene is TRBV11-2, the J gene TRBJ2-6; D is perhaps TRBD1 (5 bases). Trimming pared 5 bases from V and 0 bases from J, leaving 20 bases between. The CDR3 length is 19 residues. The germline V gene encodes CDR1 SGHAT and CDR2 FQNNGV.

This clone was found a few times. The chain is built from TRBV7-2 and TRBJ2-5; 11 bases are shared with TRBD2. Germline V lookup: CDR1 SGHTA, CDR2 FQGNSA. V trimming: 3 bases; J trimming: 7 bases; junction bases outside the gene matches: 13. The CDR3 sequence is 17 residues long. CDR3 sequence: CASSFPGLAGGVGTQYF. The CDR3 coding sequence is TGTGCCAGCAGCTTCCCTGGGCTAGCGGGAGGAGTTGGGACCCAGTACTTC. Based on the CDR3 plus reference TRBV7-2 and TRBJ2-5, the full variable domain is GAGVSQSPSNKVTEKGKDVELRCDPISGHTALYWYRQSLGQGLEFLIYFQGNSAPDKSGLPSDRFSAERTGGSVSTLTIQRTQQEDSAVYLCASSFPGLAGGVGTQYFGPGTRLLVL.

The chain couples TRBV10-3 to TRBJ2-3; D is possibly TRBD2 (5 bases). Germline lookup yields CDR1 ENHRY and CDR2 SYGVKD. The V gene lost 0 bases and the J gene lost 6 bases, with 7 bases spanning the gap. CDR3 length: 13 amino acids. The CDR3 region is CAISESRVDTQYF. Written as DNA, the CDR3 is TGTGCCATCAGTGAGTCGAGGGTTGATACGCAGTATTTT.

This clone was observed a few times. This chain links TRBV28 with TRBJ2-1; 10 nucleotides align to TRBD2. The CDR3 consists of 14 residues. With V trimmed by 4 bases and J by 4 bases, 1 base remained unmatched. CDR1 and CDR2 (germline): MDHEN, SYDVKM. CDR3 DNA: TGTGCCAGCAGTTCGGGACTAGCGTACAATGAGCAGTTCTTC. Protein: CASSSGLAYNEQFF.

This sequence joins TRBV7-2 and TRBJ2-7; TRBD2 is a possible D gene (5 bases). Germline V CDR1 and CDR2: SGHTA, FQGNSA. Trimming pared 4 bases from V and 6 bases from J, leaving 13 bases between. The CDR3 is 13 amino acids. The CDR3 DNA reads as TGTGCCAGCAGCTCAACTAGGATCCGCGAGCAGTACTTC. Protein: CASSSTRIREQYF.

CDR3 bases: TGTGCCAGCACCCTCGGGGGGGCGGATACGCAGTATTTT. Protein product: CASTLGGADTQYF. The V and J genes are TRBV2 and TRBJ2-3, with 8 nucleotides matching TRBD2. CDR3 length equals 13 residues. J was trimmed by 6 bases and V by 7 bases; bases with no gene match: 6. CDR1 is SNHLY and CDR2 is FYNNEI in the germline V gene.

The chain is built from TRBV7-9 and TRBJ1-1, with 7 bases lining up with TRBD1. Germline V CDR1 and CDR2: SEHNR, FQNEAQ (reference sequence). Trimming cost V 5 bases and J 6 bases; bases outside gene matches: 12. CDR3 size: 15 residues. CDR3 loop: CASSPSGTVRPEAFF. Written as DNA, the CDR3 is TGTGCCAGCAGCCCCTCCGGGACAGTGCGGCCTGAAGCTTTCTTT.

The gene calls are TRBV5-6 and TRBJ2-2; a possible D gene is TRBD2 (5 bases). The V and J ends lost 2 bases and 5 bases respectively, with 10 bases between them. Germline CDR1 and CDR2: SGHDT and YYEEEE. The CDR3 sequence is 14 residues long. The DNA for the CDR3 is TGTGCCAGCAGCTTTACTAGGCTTACCGGGGAGCTGTTTTTT. It is translated as CASSFTRLTGELFF.

A note on this clone: The sample contains more than one DNA sequence encoding this CDR3. The chain joins TRBV7-8 to TRBJ2-7; 8 bases fit TRBD2. CDR3 length equals 13 residues. Germline trimming cut 4 bases from V and 2 bases from J; bases unmatched to any gene: 1. CDR1 SGHVS and CDR2 FQNEAQ come from the germline V gene. The CDR3 DNA follows: TGTGCCAGCAGCTCTAGCGGGCCCTACGAGCAGTACTTC. Translating gives CASSSSGPYEQYF.

V usage is TRBV7-3 and J usage is TRBJ2-1; 10 nucleotides agree with TRBD2. This CDR3 is 19 amino acids long. CDR1 and CDR2 (germline): SGHTA, FQGTGA. Germline trimming cut 0 bases from V and 0 bases from J; bases unmatched to any gene: 8. The CDR3 region is CASSLTFASGGSSYNEQFF. In DNA form, the CDR3 reads TGTGCCAGCAGCTTAACGTTTGCTAGCGGGGGAAGCTCCTACAATGAGCAGTTCTTC.

As for this clone: The junction differs from germline at one of its ends, possibly a read error. The V and J genes are TRBV28 and TRBJ2-7, with D uncertain. Germline V gene sequence: CDR1 MDHEN, CDR2 SYDVKM. CDR3 length: 12 residues. Written as DNA, the CDR3 is TGTGCCAGCAGTTTAGCTGAGTACGGGCAGTACTTC. It specifies CASSLAEYGQYF.

This clone was observed a handful of times. The rearrangement uses TRBV7-8 and TRBJ2-1, with D perhaps being TRBD1 or TRBD2 (5 bases each). The length of the CDR3 is 15 residues. V was cut by 5 bases and J by 10 bases, with 21 bases left in between. CDR1 is SGHVS, CDR2 FQNEAQ, per germline. CDR3 nucleotide sequence: TGTGCCAGCAGCCTCTGGGGGACGACCCCAGGGGAGCAGTTCTTC. It translates to CASSLWGTTPGEQFF.

This clone was seen a few times. The chain joins TRBV7-3 to TRBJ2-2, with D unclear. From germline, CDR1 is SGHTA and CDR2 FQGTGA. Trimming shortened V by 0 bases and J by 0 bases, and 8 bases separated the two germline ends. The CDR3 covers 16 residues. Here the CDR3 DNA reads TGTGCCAGCAGCTTAACTGGGGTAGCGAACACCGGGGAGCTGTTTTTT. Its protein is CASSLTGVANTGELFF.